This T cell receptor (beta chain) is from a study of blood T cell repertoires in COVID-19. Study background: Sites in the United States, Italy and Spain provided acute and convalescent COVID-19 samples. In each case, the material was cDNA or gDNA derived from T cells, B-cell-depleted T cells, or PBMCs.

How the authors handled the data: For nucleated cells, counts were estimated from reference gene primer amplification. The protocol was immunoSEQ multiplex PCR, while the TCRdb copy is restricted to in-frame clones and leaves out a portion. For V, J and clone size, that table is used; D and trimming come from the DNA. The table lists 96,000 or so clones, 80% to 90% of them singletons. In germline, CDR1 is SEHNR, CDR2 FQNEAQ (reference sequence). Trimming took 0 bases from V and 1 from J, leaving 11 bases between them. The CDR3 contains 16 residues. Followed longitudinally, the Seattle patients had been enrolled during active infection.

This sequence joins TRBV7-9 and TRBJ2-3; D perhaps matches TRBD1 (5 bases). The TCR originated in a man at least 80 years old with COVID-19, enrolled during active disease. Specimen: peripheral blood. The CDR3 is CASSLAQGKGTDTQYF. The DNA for the CDR3 is TGTGCCAGCAGCTTAGCCCAGGGTAAGGGCACAGATACGCAGTATTTT.